The 5 T cell receptor beta chains below all came from one sample that was sequenced in a study of T cells in women clearing cervical HPV infection. The protocol was immunoSEQ multiplex PCR, while the TCRdb copy is restricted to in-frame clones and leaves out a portion. This table holds approximately 18,000 clones. Sequencing used blood buffy coat. All receptors derive from a woman aged 18-69 years with a cervical HPV16 infection that either progressed to CIN3+ or cleared (not recorded which).

As to this clone: The read stops 3 residues short of the end of the CDR3; the missing end is completed from the germline J gene. This chain connects TRBV30 to TRBJ2-3, with TRBD2 identical over 8 bases. V was clipped by 3 bases and J by 1 base; unmatched bases: 0. Germline CDR1 is GTSNPN and CDR2 is SVGIG (reference sequence). The CDR3 is 13 residues long. The CDR3 reads CAWRTSGTDTQYF. The sequenced CDR3 bases are TGTGCCTGGAGGACTAGCGGCACAGATACG.

Worth noting for this clone: The observed sequence ends 3 residues before the CDR3 terminus, with the missing tail filled in from the germline J gene. The chain links TRBV7-9 to TRBJ2-7; D is possibly TRBD2 (5 bases). V lost 2 bases and J lost 3, with 11 bases in between. CDR3 length equals 14 residues. Germline CDR1 reads SEHNR; CDR2 reads FQNEAQ (reference sequence). The sequenced CDR3 bases are TGTGCCAGCAGCTTACGCGGGTCAATCTACGAG. This translates into CASSLRGSIYE. The whole CDR3 sequence is CASSLRGSIYEQYF.

CDR3 in amino acids: CSAQPRGETQYF. CDR3 bases read: TGCAGTGCCCAACCCCGAGGGGAGACG. J is TRBJ2-3 and V is TRBV20-1, with D perhaps TRBD1 or TRBD2 (5 bases each). The read ends 3 residues early relative to the CDR3; the germline J gene fills the gap. The germline V gene encodes CDR1 DFQATT and CDR2 SNEGSKA (reference sequence). CDR3 length: 12 residues.

A remark on this clone: The CDR3 end lies 3 residues beyond the end of the read and is filled in from the germline J gene. This chain uses TRBV9 with TRBJ2-1, with 8 bases that match TRBD1. Germline V gives CDR1 SGDLS, CDR2 YYNGEE. The trim removed 2 bases at V and 8 bases at J, leaving 12 bases unmatched. The CDR3 spans 16 residues. The CDR3 sequence is CASSVETKVTGDEQFF. Incomplete CDR3 DNA: TGTGCCAGCAGCGTCGAAACTAAAGTGACAGGGGATGAG.

This clone is called medium-sized based on its frequency. Read coverage stops 3 residues before the CDR3 terminus; the germline J gene supplies the remainder. V gene TRBV5-5 combines with J gene TRBJ2-7; 7 bases fit TRBD1. CDR3 length equals 15 residues. V lost 0 bases and J lost 3; bases outside the gene matches: 6. Germline V gene data show CDR1 as SGHKS and CDR2 as YYEKEE (reference sequence). The CDR3 bases that were read are TGTGCCAGCAGCTTGGCGGGACAGCCCTACTACGAG. This sequence encodes CASSLAGQPYYE. The full CDR3 reads CASSLAGQPYYEQYF.